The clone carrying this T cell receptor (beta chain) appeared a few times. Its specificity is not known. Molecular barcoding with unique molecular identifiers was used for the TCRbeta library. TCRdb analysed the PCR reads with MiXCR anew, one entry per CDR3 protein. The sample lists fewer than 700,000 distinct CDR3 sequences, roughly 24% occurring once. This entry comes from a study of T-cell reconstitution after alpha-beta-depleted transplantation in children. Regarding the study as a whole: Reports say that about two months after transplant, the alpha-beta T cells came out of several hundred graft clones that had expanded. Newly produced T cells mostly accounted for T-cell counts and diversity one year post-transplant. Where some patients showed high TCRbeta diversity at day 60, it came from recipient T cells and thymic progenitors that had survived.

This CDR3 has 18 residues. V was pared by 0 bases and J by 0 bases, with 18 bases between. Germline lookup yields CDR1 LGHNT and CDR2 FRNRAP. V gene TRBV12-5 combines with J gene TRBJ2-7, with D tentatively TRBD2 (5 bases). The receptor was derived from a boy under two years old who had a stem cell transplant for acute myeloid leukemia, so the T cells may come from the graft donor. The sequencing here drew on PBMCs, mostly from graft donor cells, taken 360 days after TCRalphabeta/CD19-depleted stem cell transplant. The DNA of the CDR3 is TGTGCTAGTGGTTTGGTACGTTCCGGGCAAGAGGGCTCCTACGAGCAGTACGTC. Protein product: CASGLVRSGQEGSYEQYV.